The entry below describes one T cell receptor (beta chain). Original data processing: Scientists estimated how many nucleated cells there were by amplifying reference gene primers. TCRdb keeps only in-frame clones here, not all; method: immunoSEQ multiplex PCR. From that table come the V and J calls and clone size; the DNA was used to work out D and trimming. The table has under 300,000 clones, 80% to 90% seen once. This CDR3 spans 14 amino acids. Looked up from germline, CDR1 is MNHEY and CDR2 is SVGAGI. The junction had 7 bases not matched to a gene; V was cut back by 7 bases and J by 7 bases. The source of the sample is a study of blood T cell repertoires in COVID-19. Study-level background: The United States, Italy and Spain were the sources of the acute and convalescent COVID-19 samples. PBMCs, B-cell-depleted T cells, or T cells were the source of the cDNA or gDNA that made up the material.

Sequenced input: peripheral blood. The chain carries TRBV6-5 and TRBJ2-3; 11 bases are shared with TRBD1. This TCR came from a woman in her forties who had recovered from COVID-19. The CDR3 region is CASTDGQGAYTQYF. The CDR3 DNA sequence: TGTGCCAGCACCGATGGACAGGGGGCTTATACGCAGTATTTT.